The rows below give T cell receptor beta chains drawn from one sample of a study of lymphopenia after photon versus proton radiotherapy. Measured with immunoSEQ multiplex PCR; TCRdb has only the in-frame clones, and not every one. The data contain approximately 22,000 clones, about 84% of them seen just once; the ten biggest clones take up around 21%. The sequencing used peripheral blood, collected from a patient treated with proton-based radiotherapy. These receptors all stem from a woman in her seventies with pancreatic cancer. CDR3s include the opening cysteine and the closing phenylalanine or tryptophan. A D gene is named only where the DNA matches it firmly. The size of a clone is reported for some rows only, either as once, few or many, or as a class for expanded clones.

cdr3_nt: TGCAGCGTGGGACAGGGTAGCAATCAGCCCCAGCATTTT
cdr3_aa: CSVGQGSNQPQHF
clone_size: few
v_call: TRBV29-1
d_call: TRBD1
j_call: TRBJ1-5

cdr3_nt: TGTGCCAGCAGTCGACCCGGACTAGCCACCTACGAGCAGTACTTC
cdr3_aa: CASSRPGLATYEQYF
clone_size: .
v_call: TRBV6-5
d_call: TRBD2
j_call: TRBJ2-7

cdr3_nt: TGTGCCAGCAGGTCTAGCGGGAGGCGTGGCTCCCAGTACTTC
cdr3_aa: CASRSSGRRGSQYF
clone_size: .
v_call: TRBV7-2
d_call: TRBD2
j_call: TRBJ2-5

cdr3_nt: TGTGCCAGCAGCTTGGAGCGATCTAGCGGGAGAAGCTACGAGCAGTACTTC
cdr3_aa: CASSLERSSGRSYEQYF
clone_size: .
v_call: TRBV5-6
d_call: TRBD2
j_call: TRBJ2-7

cdr3_nt: TGTGCCAGCAGCTTAAGTAGCGGGGATCTCGGTAATGAGCAGTTCTTC
cdr3_aa: CASSLSSGDLGNEQFF
clone_size: .
v_call: TRBV7-3
d_call: TRBD2
j_call: TRBJ2-1

cdr3_nt: TGTGCCAGCAGTCATAAGGACAGGGGATACACTGAAGCTTTCTTT
cdr3_aa: CASSHKDRGYTEAFF
clone_size: few
v_call: TRBV5-6
d_call: TRBD1
j_call: TRBJ1-1

cdr3_nt: TGTGCCAGCTCCGACCGAACCCCCTCTGGAAACACCATATATTTT
cdr3_aa: CASSDRTPSGNTIYF
clone_size: .
v_call: TRBV18
d_call: .
j_call: TRBJ1-3

cdr3_nt: TGTGCCAGCAGCTTGGGGACTAGCGGTTTCGCGAACACCGGGGAGCTGTTTTTT
cdr3_aa: CASSLGTSGFANTGELFF
clone_size: .
v_call: TRBV11-2
d_call: TRBD2
j_call: TRBJ2-2

cdr3_nt: TGTGCCACCAGCAGTTTCCGGAGGACTAGCGGCTACAATGAGCAGTTCTTC
cdr3_aa: CATSSFRRTSGYNEQFF
clone_size: once
v_call: TRBV15
d_call: TRBD2
j_call: TRBJ2-1

cdr3_nt: TGTGCTAGTGGTTCAATCCAGGGTAGTGCTGGAAACACCATATATTTT
cdr3_aa: CASGSIQGSAGNTIYF
clone_size: once
v_call: TRBV12-5
d_call: .
j_call: TRBJ1-3

cdr3_nt: TGTGCCAGCTCGCAGTCGCAGGGTGGCAATCAGCCCCAGCATTTT
cdr3_aa: CASSQSQGGNQPQHF
clone_size: .
v_call: TRBV18
d_call: .
j_call: TRBJ1-5

cdr3_nt: TGTGCCAGCAGTTCAGGACTAGAAGAGACCCAGTACTTC
cdr3_aa: CASSSGLEETQYF
clone_size: .
v_call: TRBV7-9
d_call: TRBD2
j_call: TRBJ2-5

cdr3_nt: TGTGCCAGCAGTGCCGGGACAGGGCACGACGAGCAGTACTTC
cdr3_aa: CASSAGTGHDEQYF
clone_size: .
v_call: TRBV28
d_call: TRBD1
j_call: TRBJ2-7

cdr3_nt: TGTGCCAGCAGTTTTTCAGGAACCTCCTACAATGAGCAGTTCTTC
cdr3_aa: CASSFSGTSYNEQFF
clone_size: .
v_call: TRBV7-9
d_call: .
j_call: TRBJ2-1

cdr3_nt: TGTGCCTGGAGTTCGGAGGGCCGGAGATCAGAGACCCAGTACTTC
cdr3_aa: CAWSSEGRRSETQYF
clone_size: .
v_call: TRBV30
d_call: .
j_call: TRBJ2-5

cdr3_nt: TGTGCCAGCAGAGGTGGACAGGGTGTCGGTCAGCCCCAGCATTTT
cdr3_aa: CASRGGQGVGQPQHF
clone_size: .
v_call: TRBV28
d_call: TRBD1
j_call: TRBJ1-5

cdr3_nt: TGTGCCAGCAGCCAGACTCTAGCGGCCGTCAATGAGCAGTTCTTC
cdr3_aa: CASSQTLAAVNEQFF
clone_size: .
v_call: TRBV4-2
d_call: TRBD2
j_call: TRBJ2-1

cdr3_nt: TGTGCCAGCACCTCAGGGGTTGGAGAGACCCAGTACTTC
cdr3_aa: CASTSGVGETQYF
clone_size: .
v_call: TRBV7-8
d_call: .
j_call: TRBJ2-5

cdr3_nt: TGTGCCAGTAGTTCCGGCCATACAGGGTTCTCCTACGAGCAGTACTTC
cdr3_aa: CASSSGHTGFSYEQYF
clone_size: .
v_call: TRBV19
d_call: .
j_call: TRBJ2-7

cdr3_nt: TGTGCCAGCTCACCGGGACAAGGAATGTACCAAGAGACCCAGTACTTC
cdr3_aa: CASSPGQGMYQETQYF
clone_size: .
v_call: TRBV18
d_call: .
j_call: TRBJ2-5

cdr3_nt: TGTGCCAGCAGCTTAGTTGGGACAGAAAACACCATATATTTT
cdr3_aa: CASSLVGTENTIYF
clone_size: .
v_call: TRBV5-4
d_call: TRBD1
j_call: TRBJ1-3

cdr3_nt: TGTGCCAGCAGCTCCCACGGCTTCACAGATACGCAGTATTTT
cdr3_aa: CASSSHGFTDTQYF
clone_size: .
v_call: TRBV13
d_call: .
j_call: TRBJ2-3

cdr3_nt: TGTGCCAGTAGTATTCCGGGAGGGGGCCGCGAGCAGTACTTC
cdr3_aa: CASSIPGGGREQYF
clone_size: .
v_call: TRBV19
d_call: .
j_call: TRBJ2-7

cdr3_nt: TGTGCCAGCAGCTTAATCAGGGGAACTGAAGCTTTCTTT
cdr3_aa: CASSLIRGTEAFF
clone_size: .
v_call: TRBV7-2
d_call: .
j_call: TRBJ1-1

cdr3_nt: TGTGCCAGCAGTTTATCGTTTCGGGGGAACACCGGGGAGCTGTTTTTT
cdr3_aa: CASSLSFRGNTGELFF
clone_size: few
v_call: TRBV27
d_call: .
j_call: TRBJ2-2

cdr3_nt: TGTGCCAGCAGAAAAAGCCTAGCGGGAACCTACGAGCAGTACTTC
cdr3_aa: CASRKSLAGTYEQYF
clone_size: .
v_call: TRBV6-5
d_call: TRBD2
j_call: TRBJ2-7

cdr3_nt: TGTGCCAGCAGCCCCGGGACAGCGAACACTGAAGCTTTCTTT
cdr3_aa: CASSPGTANTEAFF
clone_size: .
v_call: TRBV6-4
d_call: TRBD1
j_call: TRBJ1-1

cdr3_nt: TGTGCCTGGAGTGTAAAGTCGGCAGGCAAATACGAGCAGTACTTC
cdr3_aa: CAWSVKSAGKYEQYF
clone_size: .
v_call: TRBV30
d_call: .
j_call: TRBJ2-7

cdr3_nt: TGTGCCAGCAGCCACATGGGGTTAAATCAGCCCCAGCATTTT
cdr3_aa: CASSHMGLNQPQHF
clone_size: .
v_call: TRBV6-5
d_call: .
j_call: TRBJ1-5

cdr3_nt: TGTGCCAGCAGCCAAGAACTAGCGGACTTAAAAGAGACCCAGTACTTC
cdr3_aa: CASSQELADLKETQYF
clone_size: .
v_call: TRBV4-2
d_call: TRBD2
j_call: TRBJ2-5

cdr3_nt: TGTGCCAGCAGCTTAAGATCGAACACTGAAGCTTTCTTT
cdr3_aa: CASSLRSNTEAFF
clone_size: .
v_call: TRBV7-2
d_call: .
j_call: TRBJ1-1

cdr3_nt: TGTGCCAGCAGCTTCAATTACGAGCAGTACTTC
cdr3_aa: CASSFNYEQYF
clone_size: .
v_call: TRBV11-3
d_call: .
j_call: TRBJ2-7

cdr3_nt: TGTGCCAGCAGTTACTCGGAGCAGGCCTTCTATGGCTACACCTTC
cdr3_aa: CASSYSEQAFYGYTF
clone_size: .
v_call: TRBV6-6
d_call: .
j_call: TRBJ1-2

cdr3_nt: TGCGCCAGCAGCTTGGGGCACAATGAGCAGTTCTTC
cdr3_aa: CASSLGHNEQFF
clone_size: .
v_call: TRBV5-1
d_call: .
j_call: TRBJ2-1

cdr3_nt: TGTGCCAGTAAATTCGGCACCAACACTGAAGCTTTCTTT
cdr3_aa: CASKFGTNTEAFF
clone_size: .
v_call: TRBV19
d_call: .
j_call: TRBJ1-1

cdr3_nt: TGTGCCAGTAGTATAGCTTGGGGATTGTTCTATGAGCAGTTCTTC
cdr3_aa: CASSIAWGLFYEQFF
clone_size: .
v_call: TRBV19
d_call: .
j_call: TRBJ2-1

cdr3_nt: TGTGCCAGCAGCCACGACAGGGGTGGTCAGCCCCAGCATTTT
cdr3_aa: CASSHDRGGQPQHF
clone_size: .
v_call: TRBV7-2
d_call: TRBD1
j_call: TRBJ1-5

cdr3_nt: TGCGCCAGCAGCCAAGATTTAGCGGGAGTTAGGGCAGATACGCAGTATTTT
cdr3_aa: CASSQDLAGVRADTQYF
clone_size: .
v_call: TRBV4-3
d_call: TRBD2
j_call: TRBJ2-3

cdr3_nt: TGTGCCAGCAGCGTAGCTCGGCGACCTCGGGCCACAGATACGCAGTATTTT
cdr3_aa: CASSVARRPRATDTQYF
clone_size: once
v_call: TRBV9
d_call: .
j_call: TRBJ2-3

cdr3_nt: TGTGCCAGTAGTATGAGCACAGATACGCAGTATTTT
cdr3_aa: CASSMSTDTQYF
clone_size: .
v_call: TRBV19
d_call: .
j_call: TRBJ2-3

cdr3_nt: TGTGCCAGCAGCTTTATAGCGGGACGGGGGGACTACAATGAGCAGTTCTTC
cdr3_aa: CASSFIAGRGDYNEQFF
clone_size: .
v_call: TRBV28
d_call: TRBD2
j_call: TRBJ2-1

cdr3_nt: TGTGCCAGCAGTTCGACATTCGACGAGCAGTACTTC
cdr3_aa: CASSSTFDEQYF
clone_size: few
v_call: TRBV6-5
d_call: .
j_call: TRBJ2-7

cdr3_nt: TGTGCCACCTCCTTTCCCGAGACAGGGGAATCAGCGGGCGAGCAGTACTTC
cdr3_aa: CATSFPETGESAGEQYF
clone_size: .
v_call: TRBV10-3
d_call: TRBD1
j_call: TRBJ2-7

cdr3_nt: TGTGCCAGCAGCCCACAGGCTGACAGGGCTCATAATTCACCCCTCCACTTT
cdr3_aa: CASSPQADRAHNSPLHF
clone_size: .
v_call: TRBV7-8
d_call: TRBD1
j_call: TRBJ1-6

cdr3_nt: TGTGCCAGCAGACCGGACAGGGGCGGGTCACCCCTCCACTTT
cdr3_aa: CASRPDRGGSPLHF
clone_size: .
v_call: TRBV28
d_call: TRBD1
j_call: TRBJ1-6

cdr3_nt: TGTGCCAGCAGTCCTGTAACAGAGAACACCGGGGAGCTGTTTTTT
cdr3_aa: CASSPVTENTGELFF
clone_size: .
v_call: TRBV28
d_call: .
j_call: TRBJ2-2

cdr3_nt: TGTGCCAGCTCACCACCGTCGCGAACCTTGGATAATGAGCAGTTCTTC
cdr3_aa: CASSPPSRTLDNEQFF
clone_size: .
v_call: TRBV18
d_call: .
j_call: TRBJ2-1

cdr3_nt: TGTGCCAGCAGTTCCACGACAGGGGTCGAGCAGTACTTC
cdr3_aa: CASSSTTGVEQYF
clone_size: few
v_call: TRBV28
d_call: TRBD1
j_call: TRBJ2-7

cdr3_nt: TGTGCCAGTAGAGCCGAGAGCTCCTACGAGCAGTACTTC
cdr3_aa: CASRAESSYEQYF
clone_size: .
v_call: TRBV19
d_call: .
j_call: TRBJ2-7

cdr3_nt: TGTGCCAGCAGCCCACTCGGGCAAGAGACCCAGTACTTC
cdr3_aa: CASSPLGQETQYF
clone_size: .
v_call: TRBV7-2
d_call: .
j_call: TRBJ2-5

cdr3_nt: TGTGCCAGCAGCCTACAGCCTAAGACAGGGGGGGATGGCTACACCTTC
cdr3_aa: CASSLQPKTGGDGYTF
clone_size: .
v_call: TRBV11-1
d_call: TRBD1
j_call: TRBJ1-2

cdr3_nt: TGTGCCAGCAGGCCCGGCGACAGCATTAATCAGCCCCAGCATTTT
cdr3_aa: CASRPGDSINQPQHF
clone_size: few
v_call: TRBV2
d_call: .
j_call: TRBJ1-5

cdr3_nt: TGTGCCAGCAGCCATCGGGAGGGACTCCCTCAAGAGACCCAGTACTTC
cdr3_aa: CASSHREGLPQETQYF
clone_size: .
v_call: TRBV7-2
d_call: TRBD2
j_call: TRBJ2-5

cdr3_nt: TGTGCCAGCAGCCCGGGACAGGCTGGCAATCAGCCCCAGCATTTT
cdr3_aa: CASSPGQAGNQPQHF
clone_size: .
v_call: TRBV7-9
d_call: TRBD1
j_call: TRBJ1-5

cdr3_nt: TGTGCCAGCAGTTCCAGCAGCCGAAGTCAGCCCCAGCATTTT
cdr3_aa: CASSSSSRSQPQHF
clone_size: once
v_call: TRBV6-5
d_call: .
j_call: TRBJ1-5